Presented here are 12 T cell receptor beta chains from one specimen sequenced in a study of T-cell memory formation after mild COVID-19 (dated by TCRdb to the early 2020s). The library was prepared using 5' RACE. The data were produced on an Illumina NovaSeq 6000. TCRdb cleaned the public reads at Q25 with fastp, built clones with MiXCR and kept in-frame beta chains. Each entry is one CDR3 protein sequence, shown with its most common DNA and genes. The sample contains some 100,000 distinct CDR3 sequences, around 10% of them found a single time. Of the sample, about two fifths is held by the ten largest clones. The sequenced sample was PBMCs or a T cell subset sorted from them (not recorded which). Every receptor here comes from a man younger than 35 who had mild COVID-19 (a few samples of this study predate the infection). The sample titles of this study are shuffled in the database, so cell type and time point are left out; the donor was told from shared clones.

V gene TRBV4-1 combines with J gene TRBJ1-2; tentative D call: TRBD1 (6 bases). Deletions cut 1 base from V and 4 bases from J, with 10 bases between. This CDR3 spans 14 amino acids. Germline V lookup: CDR1 MGHRA, CDR2 YSYEKL. CDR3 loop: CASSQGRGAYGYTF. The CDR3 coding sequence is TGCGCCAGCAGCCAAGGTCGGGGGGCCTATGGCTACACCTTC.

The chain couples TRBV7-9 to TRBJ2-7; weak D call: TRBD1 (6 bases). V was clipped by 4 bases and J by 0 bases, with 16 bases between them. Per germline, CDR1 SEHNR and CDR2 FQNEAQ (reference sequence). The CDR3 consists of 16 residues. Here the CDR3 DNA reads TGTGCCAGCAGCTCCTCCGGGACACCCAGCTCCTACGAGCAGTACTTC. Translating it yields CASSSSGTPSSYEQYF.

In this sample, this clonotype turned up a few times. This chain joins TRBV4-1 and TRBJ2-7, with TRBD1 identical over 7 bases. There are 17 residues in the CDR3. Germline values: CDR1 MGHRA, CDR2 YSYEKL. V was pared by 1 base and J by 3 bases, with 12 bases of the junction left unmatched. The CDR3 reads CASSQVPLQGSDYEQYF. DNA for the CDR3: TGCGCCAGCAGCCAAGTTCCCTTACAGGGGTCCGACTACGAGCAGTACTTC.

This clonotype was seen many times. The V and J genes are TRBV6-2 or TRBV6-3 and TRBJ2-2, with TRBD2 identical over 11 bases. CDR1 is MNHEY and CDR2 is SVGEGT in the germline V gene. The CDR3 has 15 residues. With V trimmed by 4 bases and J by 5 bases, 3 bases remained unmatched. The CDR3 DNA reads as TGTGCCAGCAGTTTAGCGGGGGGGCCGACCGGGGAGCTGTTTTTT. Translating gives CASSLAGGPTGELFF.

The table lists this clonotype with a few counts. The chain carries TRBV7-6 and TRBJ2-2; weak D call: TRBD2 (6 bases). Trimming removed 1 base at V and 0 bases at J, with 21 bases between. CDR1 is SGHVS and CDR2 is FNYEAQ in the germline V gene. The CDR3 covers 20 residues. DNA of the CDR3: TGTGCCAGCAGCTTAGAGGAGGGCCGGGCAGTCTCCGCGAACACCGGGGAGCTGTTTTTT. This translates into CASSLEEGRAVSANTGELFF.

The CDR3, as DNA: TGCAGTGCTAGATGGGGCCCCAATGAGCAGTTCTTC. Its protein product is CSARWGPNEQFF. The chain combines TRBV20-1 with TRBJ2-1, with a weak D call TRBD1 (5 bases). CDR3 length: 12 residues. V was trimmed by 2 bases and J by 6 bases, leaving 8 bases between them. Germline-derived CDR1 and CDR2 are DFQATT and SNEGSKA (reference sequence).

The sample holds a few counts of this clonotype. The rearrangement uses TRBV4-2 and TRBJ2-7, with 7 positions matching TRBD1. Germline V gives CDR1 LGHNA, CDR2 YNFKEQ. V was pared by 6 bases and J by 5 bases, with 7 bases of the junction left unmatched. The CDR3 length is 13 residues. CDR3 protein: CASSPDRVDEQYF. CDR3 DNA: TGTGCCAGCAGTCCTGACAGGGTCGACGAGCAGTACTTC.

This clonotype appeared a few times. The V call is TRBV27, the J call TRBJ2-3; no clear D. V gave up 5 bases and J gave up 0 bases, with 18 bases separating them. The CDR3 is 17 amino acids. Germline V gene lookup returns CDR1 MNHEY and CDR2 SMNVEV (reference sequence). CDR3 coding DNA: TGTGCCAGCAGTCCACGTTGGTTGGCAGGAAGCACAGATACGCAGTATTTT. Amino acid sequence: CASSPRWLAGSTDTQYF.

V and J are TRBV4-3 and TRBJ1-1; D remains ambiguous. The CDR3 spans 16 residues. Germline assignment: CDR1 LGHNA and CDR2 YSLEER. Between the trimmed V and J ends, which lost 1 base and 2 bases, there was a span of 14 bases. Written as DNA, the CDR3 is TGCGCCAGCAGCCAAGGTGGCAGGAGACAAAACACTGAAGCTTTCTTT. As protein: CASSQGGRRQNTEAFF.

The chain carries TRBV6-5 and TRBJ2-7; D may correspond to TRBD1 or TRBD2 (5 bases each). CDR3 length: 14 amino acids. Germline CDR1 and CDR2: MNHEY and SVGAGI. V was clipped by 0 bases and J by 5 bases, with 11 bases between them. The CDR3 DNA reads TGTGCCAGCAGTTACTCAGGGGTGCGGGACGAGCAGTACTTC. Translating gives CASSYSGVRDEQYF.

The gene calls are TRBV3-1 and TRBJ2-5, with 9 bases lining up with TRBD2. The CDR3 covers 16 residues. Per the germline V gene, CDR1 is LGHDT and CDR2 is YNNKEL (reference sequence). With V trimmed by 1 base and J by 4 bases, 7 bases remained unmatched. The CDR3 here is CASSQVTSGRGETQYF. CDR3 nucleotides: TGTGCCAGCAGCCAAGTCACTAGCGGGCGAGGAGAGACCCAGTACTTC.

This clonotype was detected a few times. The chain has TRBV7-6 and TRBJ2-1; TRBD2 matches 13 bases. Germline-derived CDR1 and CDR2 are SGHVS and FNYEAQ. The trim removed 5 bases at V and 8 bases at J, leaving 6 bases unmatched. The CDR3 contains 15 residues. Here the CDR3 reads CASSLWTSGGDEQFF. DNA of the CDR3: TGTGCCAGCAGCCTCTGGACTAGCGGGGGCGATGAGCAGTTCTTC.